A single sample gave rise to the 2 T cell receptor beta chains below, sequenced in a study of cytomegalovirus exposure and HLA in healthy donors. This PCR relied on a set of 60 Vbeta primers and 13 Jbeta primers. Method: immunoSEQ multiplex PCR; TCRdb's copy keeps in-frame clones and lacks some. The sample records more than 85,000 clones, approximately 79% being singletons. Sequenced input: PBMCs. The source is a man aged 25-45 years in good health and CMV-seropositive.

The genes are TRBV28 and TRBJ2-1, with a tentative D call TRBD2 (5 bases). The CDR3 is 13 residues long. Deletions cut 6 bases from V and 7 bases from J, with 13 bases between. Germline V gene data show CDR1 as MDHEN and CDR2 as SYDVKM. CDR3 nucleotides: TGTGCCAGCAGGGCCGGGGTAAGAAATGAGCAGTTCTTC. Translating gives CASRAGVRNEQFF.

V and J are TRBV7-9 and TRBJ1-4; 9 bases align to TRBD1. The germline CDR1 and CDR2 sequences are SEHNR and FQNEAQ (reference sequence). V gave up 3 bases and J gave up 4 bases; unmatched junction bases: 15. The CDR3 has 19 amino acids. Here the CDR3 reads CASSFVTGGAKSVNEKLFF. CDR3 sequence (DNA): TGTGCCAGCAGCTTTGTTACAGGGGGCGCAAAGAGTGTTAATGAAAAACTGTTTTTT.